This T cell receptor beta chain was obtained from a study of identical twins. Study-wide results and limits: Modelling underestimated the level of out-of-frame TCR alpha sharing observed in monozygotic twins. Out-of-frame alpha sequences shared by twins were enriched for low generation probability. One should note that invariant MAIT and iNKT cells could partly confound zero-insertion analyses.

Turning to this clonotype: Its antigen remains unidentified.

A universal primer site came from template switching; cDNA carried unique molecular identifiers. TCRdb itself ran the 5' RACE reads through MiXCR, one entry per CDR3 protein. Of around 1.7 million distinct CDR3 sequences in the sample, less than 35% are singletons; the top ten hold around 0.25%. Germline CDR1 and CDR2: SQVTM and ANQGSEA. The CDR3 totals 12 residues. The sequencing input was cord blood. The chain couples TRBV29-1 to TRBJ2-2; weak D call: TRBD2 (6 bases). The receptor was isolated from a newborn girl in good health. The CDR3 spells CALGSGVGELFF. The CDR3 DNA is TGCGCCCTCGGGTCGGGGGTCGGGGAGCTGTTTTTT.